This TCR beta chain appears in the sequencing data of a study of shared clonotypes between healthy human individuals. Trimming pared 0 bases from V and 8 bases from J, leaving 14 bases between. This CDR3 comprises 14 residues. Germline lookup yields CDR1 SGDLS and CDR2 YYNGEE. Genomic DNA of each subset was evenly split across several immunoSEQ plates. Libraries were prepared by immunoSEQ multiplex PCR; TCRdb keeps only in-frame clonotypes and omits some of them. The data show about 990,000 clones, 70% to 80% seen once. This clone was found once. This clonotype originated in a young man in good health. Some clones in this sample may be carry-over from other donors' samples. The sequenced sample consisted of memory CD4+ T cells from PBMCs. The subset: CD45RA-negative fraction. This sequence joins TRBV9 and TRBJ1-2, with D perhaps matching TRBD1 (6 bases). The CDR3 coding sequence is TGTGCCAGCAGCGTAGGACAGGCTGGGCAGGGCTACACCTTC. Protein product: CASSVGQAGQGYTF.